This T cell receptor beta chain was found in a study of blood T cell repertoires in COVID-19 (dated by TCRdb to the early 2020s). About the investigation overall: Samples from collaborators originated in the United States, Italy and Spain and spanned both the acute and convalescent phases of COVID-19. The material from the prospective study consisted of cDNA or gDNA derived from T cells, B-cell-depleted T cells, or PBMCs. HLA class I and class II types, where available, came from metadata supplied by the sample provider rather than from assay-based typing. Samples were obtained from the ongoing ImmuneRACE study (first 160 participants) and from about 1,300 subjects provided by 6 global collaborators. The repertoires were made available in a free public database intended to serve as a resource for research on the immune response to SARS-CoV-2. A de-identified subject ID, COVID-19 status, age in years and sex were almost always included in the sample metadata. Deeply sampled blood TCRbeta repertoires from subjects exposed to, actively infected with, or recovered from COVID-19 were included in the dataset.

TCRbeta CDR3 regions were amplified from genomic DNA using the immunoSEQ Assay, a bias-controlled multiplex PCR. Concerning the study's data processing: The number of nucleated cells in each sample was estimated by amplification of reference gene primers within the assay. To quantify the absolute abundance of each unique TCRbeta CDR3 rearrangement, sequence reads were collapsed and filtered. Productive Simpson clonality was computed per sample as the square root of Simpson's diversity index over productive rearrangements. TCRdb took over this immuneACCESS table, retaining in-frame rearrangements with V and J assigned. Such tables are incomplete; in checked studies, under half of the missing clones stem from an unresolved V gene, and the remainder is unexplained. Clone size and V and J calls were adopted from that table, with D and trimming inferred from the DNA. For this sample the table gives hundreds of thousands of clones, of which just under 90% were detected only once. The ten top clones hold over 0.75% of the sample.

What the authors observed across the whole study: The quantity of clinical and demographic metadata differed by source and by participant and was supplied without curation.

On this clone: What antigen it recognizes has not been identified. There are no base qualities to consult, and no much larger clone falls within one base.

Participants in the prospective study were aged roughly 18 to 95 years, lived in under 30 United States geographic areas, and enrolled through a virtual design. In the prospective study, participants were assigned to cohorts based on the clinical history participants reported in a screening survey and a study questionnaire. Exposed participants had been in contact with someone with a PCR-confirmed or clinician-diagnosed COVID-19 case within 2 weeks of study entry. Mobile phlebotomists in the prospective study collected whole blood, serum and a nasopharyngeal or oropharyngeal swab from every participant. Over a 2-month period, participants in the prospective study had the option of providing additional blood draws and questionnaires. Before DNA extraction, blood samples from the prospective study were shipped at room temperature or frozen. The trim is 6 bases for V and 0 bases for J, with a gap of 15 bases between the germline ends. The CDR3 numbers 15 residues from cysteine through phenylalanine. The read is trimmed to its CDR3 DNA, 45 bases read in frame from base 1. In the germline V gene, CDR1 corresponds to SQVTM and CDR2 to ANQGSEA.

This sequence was found in a man aged 50 or older who had been exposed to COVID-19. Here the chain combines TRBV29-1 and TRBJ2-1; the D gene is possibly TRBD1, with 6 bases matching. The sequencing input was PBMCs or T cells enriched from blood (not recorded which). The CDR3: CSVSLGASSYNEQFF. The bases are TGCAGCGTCTCCCTGGGGGCTAGCTCCTACAATGAGCAGTTCTTC.